This TCR beta chain originates from a study of vaccination and CD4 T cells after COVID-19. Study overall: In the convalescent cohort, there were six males and four females, two of them Hispanic.

Treatment in this sample: approximately 9-day PBMC culture with coronavirus spike peptide pools or control peptides (ViraFEST assay). V was clipped by 6 bases and J by 7 bases; unmatched bases: 3. This CDR3 has 13 residues. From germline, CDR1 is LNHDA and CDR2 SQIVND (reference sequence). On this clonotype: Its antigen is unknown.

With the Oncomine TCR Beta short-read assay, DNA from cultured CD4+ T cells was sequenced. TCRdb analysed the PCR reads with MiXCR anew, one entry per CDR3 protein. Altogether approximately 12,000 distinct CDR3 sequences are present, about 61% being singletons, with the ten largest covering roughly 9%. The clonotype comes from a human donor who had recovered from COVID-19. The V call is TRBV19, the J call TRBJ2-3; 11 bases agree with TRBD2. Sequenced material: CD4+ T cells from blood, cultured in vitro. CDR3 in DNA: TGTGCCAGTAGGCTAGCGGGGGGAAATACGCAGTATTTT. Translating it yields CASRLAGGNTQYF.